Sequencing of this T cell receptor beta chain was carried out in a study of blood T cell repertoires in COVID-19. The germline gives CDR1 KGHSH, CDR2 LQKENI. V gave up 0 bases and J gave up 8 bases, with 13 bases separating them. CDR3 size: 14 residues. Original processing notes: Using reference gene primer amplification, nucleated cell counts were estimated. Repertoires were generated with immunoSEQ multiplex PCR, while TCRdb's copy carries only in-frame clones and drops some. V and J calls and clone size follow that table, whereas D and trimming were derived from the DNA. The sample lists hundreds of thousands of clones, 87% occurring once.

Sequencing was done on a sample of peripheral blood. The genes are TRBV18 and TRBJ1-2, with D tentatively TRBD1 (5 bases). The receptor comes from a man aged 18 to 29 with active or convalescent COVID-19. CDR3 protein: CASSPPIRGKGYTF. Here the CDR3 DNA reads TGTGCCAGCTCACCACCGATTAGGGGAAAAGGCTACACCTTC.